This TCR beta chain is drawn from a study of shared clonotypes between healthy human individuals. The CDR3 is made up of 14 amino acids. Germline CDR1 and CDR2: MDHEN and SYDVKM. V shed 3 bases and J 7 bases; nucleotides not matched to a gene: 8. Using immunoSEQ multiplex PCR, the repertoire was profiled, and TCRdb retains in-frame clones only, with some absent. The sample records 600,000 to 750,000 clones, 60% to 80% being singletons. Findings and caveats of the study: All-four-donor shared clonotypes had higher generation probabilities than non-shared clonotypes did.

Of note for this clone: What it binds is unknown.

The V call is TRBV28, the J call TRBJ2-7, with TRBD1 matching over 8 bases. This TCR came from a woman under 40 in good health. Material for sequencing was memory CD4+ T cells sorted from blood. As to subset: CD45RA-negative fraction. Here the CDR3 reads CASSFRDRLVEQYF. In DNA, the CDR3 is TGTGCCAGCAGTTTCCGGGACAGGTTGGTAGAGCAGTACTTC.